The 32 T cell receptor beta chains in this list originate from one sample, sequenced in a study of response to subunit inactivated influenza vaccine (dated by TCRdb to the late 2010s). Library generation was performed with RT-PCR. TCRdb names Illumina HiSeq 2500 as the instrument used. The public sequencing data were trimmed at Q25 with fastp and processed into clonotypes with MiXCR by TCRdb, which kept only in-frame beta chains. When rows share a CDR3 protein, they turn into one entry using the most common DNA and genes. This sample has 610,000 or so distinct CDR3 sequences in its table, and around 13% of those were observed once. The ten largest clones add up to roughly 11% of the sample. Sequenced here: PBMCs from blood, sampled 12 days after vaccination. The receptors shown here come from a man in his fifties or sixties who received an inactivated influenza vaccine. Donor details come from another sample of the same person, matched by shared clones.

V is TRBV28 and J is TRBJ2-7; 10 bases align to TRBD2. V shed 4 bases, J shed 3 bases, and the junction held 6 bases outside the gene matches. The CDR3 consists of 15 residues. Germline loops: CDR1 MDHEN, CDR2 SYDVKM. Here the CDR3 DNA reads TGTGCCAGCAGTTGGGATGCTAGCGGGGGCTACGAGCAGTACTTC. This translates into CASSWDASGGYEQYF.

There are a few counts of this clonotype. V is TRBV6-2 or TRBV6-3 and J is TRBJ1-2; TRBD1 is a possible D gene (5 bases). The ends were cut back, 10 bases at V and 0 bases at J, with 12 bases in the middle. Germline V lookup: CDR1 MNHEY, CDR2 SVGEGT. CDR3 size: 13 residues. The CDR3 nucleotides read TGTGCCACCCGGGACCGAGCTAACTATGGCTACACCTTC. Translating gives CATRDRANYGYTF.

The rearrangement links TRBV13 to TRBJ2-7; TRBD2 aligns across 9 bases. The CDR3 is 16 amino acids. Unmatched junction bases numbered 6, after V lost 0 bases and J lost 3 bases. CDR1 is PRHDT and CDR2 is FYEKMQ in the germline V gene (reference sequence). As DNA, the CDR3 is TGTGCCAGCAGCTTAGGCCAAGTAGCGGGAGTCTACGAGCAGTACTTC. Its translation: CASSLGQVAGVYEQYF.

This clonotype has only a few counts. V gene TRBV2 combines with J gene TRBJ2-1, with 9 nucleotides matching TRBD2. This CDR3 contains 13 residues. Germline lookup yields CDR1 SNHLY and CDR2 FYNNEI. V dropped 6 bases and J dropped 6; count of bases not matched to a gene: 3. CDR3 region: CASRGGRANEQFF. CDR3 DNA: TGTGCCAGCAGGGGCGGGAGGGCCAATGAGCAGTTCTTC.

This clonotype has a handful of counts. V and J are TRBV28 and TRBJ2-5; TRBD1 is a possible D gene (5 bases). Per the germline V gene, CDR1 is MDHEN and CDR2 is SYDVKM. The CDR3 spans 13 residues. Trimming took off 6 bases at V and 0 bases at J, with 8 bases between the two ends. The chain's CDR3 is CASRQGNQETQYF. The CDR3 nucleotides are TGTGCCAGCAGGCAGGGCAACCAAGAGACCCAGTACTTC.

CDR3 DNA: TGTGCCAGCAGCTCCTTCGGCATTCAGTACTTC. Protein sequence: CASSSFGIQYF. The J gene is TRBJ2-4, the V gene TRBV7-9; D is undetermined. Germline V gene sequence: CDR1 SEHNR, CDR2 FQNEAQ (reference sequence). V gave up 4 bases and J gave up 9 bases, with 7 bases separating them. The CDR3 loop spans 11 amino acids.

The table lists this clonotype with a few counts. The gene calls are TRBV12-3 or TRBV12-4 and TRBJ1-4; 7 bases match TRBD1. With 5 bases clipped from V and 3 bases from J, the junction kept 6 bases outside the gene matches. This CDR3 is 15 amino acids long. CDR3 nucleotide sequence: TGTGCCAGCAGTCAACGACAGGGTCCTAATGAAAAACTGTTTTTT. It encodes CASSQRQGPNEKLFF.

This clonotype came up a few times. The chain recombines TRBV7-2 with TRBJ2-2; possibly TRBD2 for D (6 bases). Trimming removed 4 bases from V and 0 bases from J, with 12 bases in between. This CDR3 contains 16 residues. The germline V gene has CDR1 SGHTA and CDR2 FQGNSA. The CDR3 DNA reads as TGTGCCAGCAGCTCCGGGAGACTAGCGAACACCGGGGAGCTGTTTTTT. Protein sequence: CASSSGRLANTGELFF.

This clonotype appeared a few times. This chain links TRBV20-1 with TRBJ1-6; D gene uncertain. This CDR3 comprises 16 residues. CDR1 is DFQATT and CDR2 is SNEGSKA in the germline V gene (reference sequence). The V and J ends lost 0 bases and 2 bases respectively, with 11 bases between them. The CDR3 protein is CSARDRLRAYNSPLHF. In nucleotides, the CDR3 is TGCAGTGCTAGAGATCGGCTTCGGGCCTATAATTCACCCCTCCACTTT.

As DNA, the CDR3 is TGCAGTGCTGTAAGGACTAGCGGGACCACAGATACGCAGTATTTT. Translation: CSAVRTSGTTDTQYF. V gene TRBV20-1 combines with J gene TRBJ2-3; 12 bases map to TRBD2. The CDR3 runs to 15 residues. Germline loops: CDR1 DFQATT, CDR2 SNEGSKA (reference sequence). After removal of 5 bases from V and 2 bases from J, the junction contained 5 bases not matched to a gene.

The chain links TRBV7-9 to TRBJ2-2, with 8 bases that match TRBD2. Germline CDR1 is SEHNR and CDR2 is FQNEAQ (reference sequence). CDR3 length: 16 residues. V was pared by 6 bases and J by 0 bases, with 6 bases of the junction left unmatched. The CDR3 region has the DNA TGTGCCAGCAGAGACCTAGCGGGCGCGAACACCGGGGAGCTGTTTTTT. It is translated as CASRDLAGANTGELFF.

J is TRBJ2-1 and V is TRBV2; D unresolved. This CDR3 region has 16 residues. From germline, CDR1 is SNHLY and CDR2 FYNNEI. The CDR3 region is CSCRAMGASSYNEQFF. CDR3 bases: TGTTCCTGCAGAGCAATGGGCGCAAGCTCCTACAATGAGCAGTTCTTC.

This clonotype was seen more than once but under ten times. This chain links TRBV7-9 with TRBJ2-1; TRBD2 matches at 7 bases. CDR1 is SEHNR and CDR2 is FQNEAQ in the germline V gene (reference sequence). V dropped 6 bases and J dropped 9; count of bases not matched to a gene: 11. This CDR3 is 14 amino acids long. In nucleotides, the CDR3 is TGTGCCAGCAGTCCACTGGGGGGGACGGGTGAGCAGTTCTTC. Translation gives CASSPLGGTGEQFF.

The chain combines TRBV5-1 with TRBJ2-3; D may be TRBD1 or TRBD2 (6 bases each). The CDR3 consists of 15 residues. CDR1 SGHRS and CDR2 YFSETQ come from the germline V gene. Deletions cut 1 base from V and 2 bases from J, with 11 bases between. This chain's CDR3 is CASSLPGASTDTQYF. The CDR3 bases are TGCGCCAGCAGCTTGCCGGGGGCTTCCACAGATACGCAGTATTTT.

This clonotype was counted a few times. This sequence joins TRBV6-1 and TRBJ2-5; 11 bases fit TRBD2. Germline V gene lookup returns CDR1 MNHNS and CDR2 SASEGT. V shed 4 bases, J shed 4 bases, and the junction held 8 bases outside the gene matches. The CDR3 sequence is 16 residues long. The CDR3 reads CASSANSGRVGETQYF. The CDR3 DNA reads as TGTGCCAGCAGTGCAAATAGCGGGAGGGTTGGAGAGACCCAGTACTTC.

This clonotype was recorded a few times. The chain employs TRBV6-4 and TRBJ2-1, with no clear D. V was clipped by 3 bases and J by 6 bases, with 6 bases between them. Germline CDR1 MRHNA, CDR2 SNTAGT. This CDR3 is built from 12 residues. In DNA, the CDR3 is TGTGCCAGCAGTGATACGACCAATGAGCAGTTCTTC. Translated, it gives CASSDTTNEQFF.

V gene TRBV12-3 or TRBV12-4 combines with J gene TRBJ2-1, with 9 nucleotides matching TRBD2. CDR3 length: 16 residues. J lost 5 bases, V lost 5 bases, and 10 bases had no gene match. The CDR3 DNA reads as TGTGCCAGCAGTCCCGTAGCGGGAGCTCCCAACAATGAGCAGTTCTTC. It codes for CASSPVAGAPNNEQFF.

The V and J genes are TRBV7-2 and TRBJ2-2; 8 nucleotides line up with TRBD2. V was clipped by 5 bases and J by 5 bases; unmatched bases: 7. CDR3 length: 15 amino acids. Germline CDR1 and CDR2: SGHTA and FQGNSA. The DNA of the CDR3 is TGTGCCAGCAGCACTACGGGGGGGCGGACCGGGGAGCTGTTTTTT. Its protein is CASSTTGGRTGELFF.

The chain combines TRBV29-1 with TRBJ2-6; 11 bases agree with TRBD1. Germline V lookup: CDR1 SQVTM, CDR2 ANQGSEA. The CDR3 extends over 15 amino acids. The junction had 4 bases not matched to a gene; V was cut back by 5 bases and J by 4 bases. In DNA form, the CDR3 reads TGCAGCGTTAGGGGACAGGGGGAAGGGGCCAACGTCCTGACTTTC. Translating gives CSVRGQGEGANVLTF.

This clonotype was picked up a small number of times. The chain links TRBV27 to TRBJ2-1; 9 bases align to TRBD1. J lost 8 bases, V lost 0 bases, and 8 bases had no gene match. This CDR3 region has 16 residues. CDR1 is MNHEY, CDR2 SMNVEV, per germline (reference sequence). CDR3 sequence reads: CASSLSGGTGNDEQFF. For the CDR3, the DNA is TGTGCCAGCAGTTTATCGGGAGGGACAGGGAACGATGAGCAGTTCTTC.

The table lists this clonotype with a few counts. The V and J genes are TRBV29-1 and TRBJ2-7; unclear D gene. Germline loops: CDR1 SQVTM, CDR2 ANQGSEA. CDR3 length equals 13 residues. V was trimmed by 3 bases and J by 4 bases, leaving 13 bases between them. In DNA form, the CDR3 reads TGCAGCGTTGAGTCGGGTGCGGCTTACGAGCAGTACTTC. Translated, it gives CSVESGAAYEQYF.

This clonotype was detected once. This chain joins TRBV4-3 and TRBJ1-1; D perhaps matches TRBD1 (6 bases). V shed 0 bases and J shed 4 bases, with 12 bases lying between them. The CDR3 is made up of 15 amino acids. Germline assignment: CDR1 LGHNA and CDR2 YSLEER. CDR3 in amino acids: CASSQEQGSSTEAFF. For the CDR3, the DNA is TGCGCCAGCAGCCAAGAACAGGGCTCGAGCACTGAAGCTTTCTTT.

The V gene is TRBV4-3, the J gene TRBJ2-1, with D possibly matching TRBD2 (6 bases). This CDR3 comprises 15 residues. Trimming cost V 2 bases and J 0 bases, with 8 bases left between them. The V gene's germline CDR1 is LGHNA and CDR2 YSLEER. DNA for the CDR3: TGCGCCAGCAGCCAAACTAGCAACTCCTACAATGAGCAGTTCTTC. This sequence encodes CASSQTSNSYNEQFF.

The CDR3 region is CASTRRGTQAPNQPQHF. The CDR3, as DNA: TGTGCCAGCACCCGCCGGGGGACCCAGGCCCCCAATCAGCCCCAGCATTTT. J is TRBJ1-5 and V is TRBV5-5, with D perhaps matching TRBD1 (5 bases). The CDR3 contains 17 residues. CDR1 SGHKS and CDR2 YYEKEE come from the germline V gene (reference sequence). With 6 bases removed from V and 3 bases from J, the gap between germline ends came to 22 bases.

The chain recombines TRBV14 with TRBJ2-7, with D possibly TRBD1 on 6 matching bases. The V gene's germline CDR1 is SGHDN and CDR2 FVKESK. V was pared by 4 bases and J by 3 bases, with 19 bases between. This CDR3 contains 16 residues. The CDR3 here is CASSPYHGQLFYEQYF. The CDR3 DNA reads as TGTGCCAGCAGCCCCTACCATGGACAGCTCTTCTACGAGCAGTACTTC.

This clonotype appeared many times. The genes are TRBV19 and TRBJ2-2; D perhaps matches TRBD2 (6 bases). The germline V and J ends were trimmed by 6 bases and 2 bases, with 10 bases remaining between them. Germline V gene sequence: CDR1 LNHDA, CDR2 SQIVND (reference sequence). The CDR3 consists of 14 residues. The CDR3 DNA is TGTGCCAGTAGGGCGGGAAGTAACACCGGGGAGCTGTTTTTT. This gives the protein CASRAGSNTGELFF.

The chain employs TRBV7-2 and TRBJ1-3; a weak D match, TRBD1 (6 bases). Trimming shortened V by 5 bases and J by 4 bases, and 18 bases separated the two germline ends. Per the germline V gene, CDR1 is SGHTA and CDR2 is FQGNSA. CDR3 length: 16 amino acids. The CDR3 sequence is CASSPRARTVGNTIYF. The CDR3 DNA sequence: TGTGCCAGCAGCCCTAGGGCTAGGACAGTGGGAAACACCATATATTTT. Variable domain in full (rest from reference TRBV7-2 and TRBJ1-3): GAGVSQSPSNKVTEKGKDVELRCDPISGHTALYWYRQSLGQGLEFLIYFQGNSAPDKSGLPSDRFSAERTGGSVSTLTIQRTQQEDSAVYLCASSPRARTVGNTIYFGEGSWLTVV.

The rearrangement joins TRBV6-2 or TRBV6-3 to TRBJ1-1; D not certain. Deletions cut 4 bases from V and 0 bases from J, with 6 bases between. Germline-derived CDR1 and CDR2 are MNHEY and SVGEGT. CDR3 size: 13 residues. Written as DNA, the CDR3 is TGTGCCAGCAGTTTTCTCATGAACACTGAAGCTTTCTTT. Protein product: CASSFLMNTEAFF.

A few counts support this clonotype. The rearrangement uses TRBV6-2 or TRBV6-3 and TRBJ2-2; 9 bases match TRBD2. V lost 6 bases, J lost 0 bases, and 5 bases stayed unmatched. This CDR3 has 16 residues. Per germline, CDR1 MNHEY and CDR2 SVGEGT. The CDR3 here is CASSQTSGANTGELFF. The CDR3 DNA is TGTGCCAGCAGCCAGACTAGCGGAGCGAACACCGGGGAGCTGTTTTTT.

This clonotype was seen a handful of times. This chain's CDR3 is CASSRGLSGGYTF. For the CDR3, the DNA is TGTGCCAGCAGCCGTGGACTCTCCGGTGGCTACACCTTC. The chain carries TRBV3-1 and TRBJ1-2, with no clear D. Germline lookup yields CDR1 LGHDT and CDR2 YNNKEL (reference sequence). The V and J ends lost 4 bases and 7 bases respectively, with 13 bases between them. This CDR3 spans 13 amino acids.

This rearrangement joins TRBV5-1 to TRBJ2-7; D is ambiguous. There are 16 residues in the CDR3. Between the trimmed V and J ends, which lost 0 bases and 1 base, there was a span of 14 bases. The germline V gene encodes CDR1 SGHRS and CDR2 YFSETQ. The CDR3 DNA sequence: TGCGCCAGCAGCTTGGATTCGACAACGAAATCCTACGAGCAGTACTTC. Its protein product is CASSLDSTTKSYEQYF. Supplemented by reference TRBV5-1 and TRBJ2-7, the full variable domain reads KAGVTQTPRYLIKTRGQQVTLSCSPISGHRSVSWYQQTPGQGLQFLFEYFSETQRNKGNFPGRFSGRQFSNSRSEMNVSTLELGDSALYLCASSLDSTTKSYEQYFGPGTRLTVT.

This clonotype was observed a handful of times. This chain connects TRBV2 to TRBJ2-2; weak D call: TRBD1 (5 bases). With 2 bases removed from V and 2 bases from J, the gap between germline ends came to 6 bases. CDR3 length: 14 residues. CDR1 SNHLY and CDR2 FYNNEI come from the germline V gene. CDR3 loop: CASSERGNTGELFF. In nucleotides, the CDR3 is TGTGCCAGCAGTGAAAGGGGAAACACCGGGGAGCTGTTTTTT.